This T cell receptor beta chain was profiled in a study of T cell repertoires in cytomegalovirus infection. Across the study: Public signatures in TCR beta pointed to CMV infection and matching HLA type.

The CDR3 length is 14 residues. V was clipped by 4 bases and J by 1 base; unmatched bases: 3. Germline-derived CDR1 and CDR2 are MDHEN and SYDVKM. This clonotype was counted ten times or more. The antigen is not known. Findings of the study overall: CMV-specific TCR beta clonotypes restricted by HLA-C were the ones dominating the ex vivo response. Carriers of CMV plus the relevant HLA were identified by cumulative public TCR beta family frequency.

TCRdb redid the calling of the reads with MiXCR, one entry per CDR3 protein. The sample has just under 500,000 distinct CDR3 sequences; 30% to 40% are singletons. The genes are TRBV28 and TRBJ2-5, with TRBD1 matching over 7 bases. The sequence derives from a human donor in good health (CMV status not recorded). Some clones in this sample may be carry-over from other donors' samples. Sequencing was performed on cultured PBMCs, taken from culture after CMV antigen stimulation. The CDR3 here is CASSSGQIQETQYF. CDR3 nucleotide sequence: TGTGCCAGCAGTTCGGGACAGATCCAAGAGACCCAGTACTTC.